This T cell receptor (beta chain) comes out of a study of blood T cell repertoires in COVID-19. Study-level background: From the United States, Italy and Spain came samples of acute and convalescent COVID-19. Sample material is recorded as cDNA or gDNA derived from T cells, B-cell-depleted T cells, or PBMCs.

V was pared by 3 bases and J by 7 bases, with 10 bases between. Germline lookup yields CDR1 LGHDT and CDR2 YNNKEL (reference sequence). The CDR3 runs 14 residues. Authors' data handling: The assay estimated nucleated cells by amplifying reference gene primers. Measured with immunoSEQ multiplex PCR; TCRdb has only the in-frame clones, and not every one. V and J calls and clone size follow that table, whereas D and trimming were derived from the DNA. The sample shows 150,000 or so clones, about 90% of them seen only once. The chain recombines TRBV3-1 (or the pseudogene TRBV3-2) with TRBJ1-6; D is perhaps TRBD1 (6 bases). The TCR sequence derives from a man older than 75 with acute or convalescent COVID-19. The specimen was peripheral blood. The CDR3: CASSHGQTNSPLHF. DNA of the CDR3: TGTGCCAGCAGCCACGGACAGACGAATTCACCCCTCCACTTT.